This paragraph covers one T cell receptor beta chain sequence. The antigen it binds to is not known. Within one base of it there is no much larger clone, and no base qualities were kept. This entry belongs to a study of blood T cell repertoires in COVID-19 (dated by TCRdb to 2018 to 2020). For the wider study: Samples from collaborators originated in the United States, Italy and Spain and spanned both the acute and convalescent phases of COVID-19. The material from the prospective study consisted of cDNA or gDNA derived from T cells, B-cell-depleted T cells, or PBMCs. The repertoires were released in a freely available public database intended as a resource for research on the immune response to SARS-CoV-2. Where available, HLA class I and class II types were obtained from metadata supplied by the sample provider rather than from assay-based typing. Samples came from the ongoing ImmuneRACE study (first 160 participants) plus 1,254 subjects from 6 global collaborators. Subjects who had been exposed to COVID-19, were actively infected with it, or had recovered from it provided the deeply sampled blood TCRbeta repertoires that made up the dataset. Nearly every sample came with metadata listing a de-identified subject ID, COVID-19 status, age in years and sex. Results the study describes overall, beyond this receptor: The quantity of clinical and demographic metadata differed by source and by participant and was supplied without curation.

Enrolling through a virtual design, the prospective study's participants ranged in age from roughly 18 to 95 years and lived across roughly 23 United States geographic areas. To assign participants to cohorts, the prospective study relied on clinical history that participants themselves reported in a screening survey and a study questionnaire. Exposed participants had been in contact, within 2 weeks of entering the study, with a person who had a PCR-confirmed or clinician-diagnosed case of COVID-19. Mobile phlebotomists in the prospective study collected whole blood, serum and a nasopharyngeal or oropharyngeal swab from every participant. Prospective study participants could optionally give additional blood draws and questionnaires over an approximately 2-month period. Prospective study blood samples were shipped either frozen or at room temperature before DNA extraction. Sequences KGHSH (CDR1) and LQKENI (CDR2) are obtained from the germline V gene. The CDR3 has 13 amino acids, counting the end cysteine and phenylalanine. Left in the record is the CDR3 DNA by itself, 39 bases read in frame from the first base. The trim is 2 bases for V and 11 bases for J, with a gap of 13 bases between the germline ends.

TCRbeta CDR3 regions were amplified from genomic DNA by means of the immunoSEQ Assay, a bias-controlled multiplex PCR. Under the source paper's analysis protocol: The number of nucleated cells in each sample was estimated from the amplification of reference gene primers within the assay. To quantify the absolute abundance of each unique TCRbeta CDR3 rearrangement, sequence reads were collapsed and filtered. For each sample, productive Simpson clonality was calculated as the square root of Simpson's diversity index across productive rearrangements. TCRdb's version of the immuneACCESS table is confined to in-frame rearrangements and falls short of the full clone set. An unresolved V gene accounts for under half of the shortfall where checked; the remainder is of unknown origin. That table furnishes V, J and clone size, whereas the DNA furnished D and trimming. The sample data list about 220,000 clones, and 90% of these were observed just once. The leading ten clones occupy about 14% of the sample.

This sequence originates from a man aged 25 to 40 who had been exposed to COVID-19. The V and J segments used are TRBV18 and TRBJ1-5, with an unclear D gene assignment. What was sequenced was PBMCs or T cells enriched from blood (not recorded which). This receptor has the CDR3 CASSPTVDRAQHF. The base sequence is TGTGCCAGCTCACCAACGGTGGATCGGGCCCAGCATTTT.